This T cell receptor beta chain was recorded in a study of OX40 agonist ivuxolimab in advanced cancers. Study-wide context: Ivuxolimab, which patients received intravenously every 2 weeks, was dosed at 0.01 to 10 mg/kg. Study results and limitations: CD4+ T cells averaged fewer expanded clones than CD8+ T cells.

Produced via immunoSEQ multiplex PCR; TCRdb's table is partial and in-frame only. The sample lists 50,000 to 75,000 clones; 70% to 90% were seen once. A note on this clone: Its specificity is unknown.

If patients had autoimmune disease history or systemic immunosuppression, they were excluded. This clonotype was sampled from an adult with an advanced solid tumor such as melanoma, head and neck, liver or kidney cancer. The sequencing used CD4+ or CD8+ T cells sorted from blood, collected in a trial of the OX40 agonist ivuxolimab.

This CDR3 is CASSRGVQPQHF. Here the CDR3 DNA reads TGTGCCAGCAGTCGAGGGGTTCAGCCCCAGCATTTT. This sequence joins TRBV6-1 and TRBJ1-5, with TRBD1 as a possible D gene (5 bases). The CDR3 has 12 residues. Trimming shortened V by 5 bases and J by 6 bases, and 8 bases separated the two germline ends. Looked up from germline, CDR1 is MNHNS and CDR2 is SASEGT.